The source of this TCR beta chain is a study of T cell repertoires in cytomegalovirus infection. Study-level information: Recently identified HLA-C-restricted and well-studied HLA-B-restricted CMV epitopes were used. From public TCR beta signatures came an indication of both CMV infection and matching HLA type.

TCRdb reprocessed the reads via MiXCR and lists one record per CDR3 protein. The sample records around 750,000 distinct CDR3 sequences, 32% being singletons. Findings of the study overall: Clonotypes of TCR beta that were HLA-C-restricted and CMV-specific dominated the ex vivo response. Cumulative public TCR beta family frequency identified carriers of CMV plus the relevant HLA.

Germline V gene data show CDR1 as MDHEN and CDR2 as SYDVKM. The CDR3 contains 12 residues. Between the trimmed V and J ends, which lost 3 bases and 10 bases, there was a span of 12 bases. In regard to this clonotype: The target antigen is unknown.

The source was cultured CD8+ T cells from PBMCs, collected from culture after CMV antigen stimulation. The receptor was derived from a human donor in good health (CMV status not recorded). Some clones in this sample may be carry-over from other donors' samples. The chain uses TRBV28 and TRBJ1-1; the D gene is possibly TRBD1 (5 bases). The CDR3 region is CASSFSGTGAFF. In nucleotides, the CDR3 is TGTGCCAGCAGTTTCAGCGGGACCGGAGCTTTCTTT.